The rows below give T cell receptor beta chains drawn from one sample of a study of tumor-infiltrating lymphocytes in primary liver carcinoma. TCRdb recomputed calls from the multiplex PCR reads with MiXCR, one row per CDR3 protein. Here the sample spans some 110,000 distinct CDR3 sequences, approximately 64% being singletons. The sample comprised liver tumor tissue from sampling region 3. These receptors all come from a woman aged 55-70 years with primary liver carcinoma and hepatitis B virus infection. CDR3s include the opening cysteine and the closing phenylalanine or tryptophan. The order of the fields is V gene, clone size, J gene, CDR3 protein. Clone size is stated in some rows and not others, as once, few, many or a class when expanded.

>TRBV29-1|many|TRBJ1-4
CSVAGTPGEKLFF
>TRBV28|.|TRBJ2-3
CASRRGATDTQYF
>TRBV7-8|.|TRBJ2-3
CTSGGTRTGVSDTQYF
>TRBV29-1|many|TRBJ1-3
CSVGTAFSGNTIYF
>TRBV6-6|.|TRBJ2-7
CVSSTGEGYKQYF
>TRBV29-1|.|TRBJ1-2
CSLWTGIPYDYTF
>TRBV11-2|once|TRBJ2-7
CASTTPEREAKGEQYF
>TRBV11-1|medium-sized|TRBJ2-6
CASSPALGNGANVLTF
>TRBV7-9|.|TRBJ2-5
CASSSTSSISYF
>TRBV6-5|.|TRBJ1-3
CASSTQVNSGNTIYF
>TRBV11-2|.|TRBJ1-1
CVSSPLGQGGEAFF
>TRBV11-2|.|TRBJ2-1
CASSLSMGTGDNELFF
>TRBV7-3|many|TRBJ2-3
CASSPRASGASTDTQYF
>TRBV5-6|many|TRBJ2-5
CASSLGLVEETQYF
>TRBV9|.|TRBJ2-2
CASSVGLGIRGHPATGELFF
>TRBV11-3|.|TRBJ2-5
CASSSAGQEIQYF
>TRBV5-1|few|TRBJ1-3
CASSPLGLHSGNTIYF
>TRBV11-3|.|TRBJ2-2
CASSRQQGLGELSF
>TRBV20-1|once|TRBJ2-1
CSASHDSYNEQFF
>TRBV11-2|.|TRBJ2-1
CANSLEGGSIGEQFF
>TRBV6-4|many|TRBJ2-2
CASSDSTGGTGELFF
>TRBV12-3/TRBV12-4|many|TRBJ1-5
CASTQGQGASQPQHF
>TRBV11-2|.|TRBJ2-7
CASSLQSFEQCF
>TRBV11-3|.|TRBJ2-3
CASSLGCRTQYF
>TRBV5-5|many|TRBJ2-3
CASSRVGGLGDTQYF
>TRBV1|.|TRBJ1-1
CISSQPLQGTTEAFF
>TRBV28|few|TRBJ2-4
CASRTGGPAKNIQYF
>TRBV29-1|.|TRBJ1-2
CCAGPGNNYGNTF
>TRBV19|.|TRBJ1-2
CASTSGTVNNYGYTF
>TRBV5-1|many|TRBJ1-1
CASSGTMNTEAFF
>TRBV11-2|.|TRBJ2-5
CASSPPDTTQYF
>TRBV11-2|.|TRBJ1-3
CASSWTGAGSTIYF
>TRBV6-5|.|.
CASWELAGNGEQYF
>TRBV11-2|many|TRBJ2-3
CASRPTGSSADTQYF
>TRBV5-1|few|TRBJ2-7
CASHPGGTGVEQYF
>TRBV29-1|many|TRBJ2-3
CSSLTSGTDTQYF
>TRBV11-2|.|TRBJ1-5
CASSSSVSHNQPQHF
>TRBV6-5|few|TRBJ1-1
CASRGSGEVFF
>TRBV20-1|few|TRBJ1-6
CSASRDSPLHF
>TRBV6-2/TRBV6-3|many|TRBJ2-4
CASSYTGPQNIQYF
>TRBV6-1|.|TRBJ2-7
CASSITRGRSYEQYF
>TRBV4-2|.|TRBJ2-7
CAGSQELGTSYEQYF
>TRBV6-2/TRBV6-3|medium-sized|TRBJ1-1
CASGGQAEAFF
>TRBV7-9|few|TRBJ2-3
CASSLGTGQNTQYF
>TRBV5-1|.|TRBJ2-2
CASSRTSGANTGELFF
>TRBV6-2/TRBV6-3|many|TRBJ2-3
CASSYRDTDTQYF
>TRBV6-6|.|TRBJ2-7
CVSSYTEGAEHYF
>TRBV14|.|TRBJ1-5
CASSQTGTGQPQHF
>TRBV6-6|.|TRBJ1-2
CASLPPSGFVYGYTF
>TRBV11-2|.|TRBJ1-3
CASSHGAGGNTIYF
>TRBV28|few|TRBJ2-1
CASSKDRGDEQFF
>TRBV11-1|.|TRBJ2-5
CASSSPGTDQEAQYF
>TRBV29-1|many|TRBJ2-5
CSVSGTLKETQYF
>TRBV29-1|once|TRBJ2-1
CSVFRTSGYNEQLF
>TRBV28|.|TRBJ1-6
CASSLRQSNSPLHF
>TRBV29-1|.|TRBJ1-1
CSVDSRSNTGAFF